These T cell receptor beta chains were read from a single sample in a study of identical twins. TCRdb re-called the 5' RACE reads through MiXCR, storing one row per CDR3 protein. The sample lists 570,000 or so distinct CDR3 sequences; roughly 9.9% were seen once. These data were likewise used in another study, on yellow fever vaccine responses in identical twins.

The specimen sequenced was PBMCs. All receptors come from a woman between 18 and 30 years old in good health. The CDR3 runs from the conserved cysteine through the conserved F or W. The size of a clone is reported for some rows only, either as once, few or many, or as a class for expanded clones.

CASSLLGTSGNNEQFF TRBV5-1 many TRBJ2-1 16
CSVALGAYNEQFF TRBV29-1 many TRBJ2-1 13
CASSTSGGVKWTQYF TRBV6-5 many TRBJ2-3 15
CSVFALDGYTF TRBV29-1 . TRBJ1-2 11
CASRPGHNVAKNIQYF TRBV27 few TRBJ2-4 16
CAREGPDTQYF TRBV28 few TRBJ2-3 11
CASSYSSRTGEQYF TRBV6-5 . TRBJ2-7 14
CAISDPALSTDTQYF TRBV10-3 . TRBJ2-3 15
CAISESLTANTGELFF TRBV10-3 many TRBJ2-2 16
CASTPLVGVGETQYF TRBV12-3/TRBV12-4 many TRBJ2-5 15
CAISEVRDHYGYTF TRBV10-3 few TRBJ1-2 14
CASSPRTGTEQYF TRBV6-2/TRBV6-3 . TRBJ2-7 13
CASSHSPGYGYTF TRBV14 many TRBJ1-2 13
CSARGGGVNQPQHF TRBV20-1 few TRBJ1-5 14
CASSLATAGEGYEQYF TRBV7-2 . TRBJ2-7 16
CASSTIRTSGSSEQYF TRBV28 few TRBJ2-7 16
CASSPKGTVAYNEQFF TRBV18 . TRBJ2-1 16
CASSLGQGTHQPQHF TRBV12-3/TRBV12-4 few TRBJ1-5 15
CASSTRLAGDWTGELFF TRBV9 few TRBJ2-2 17
CAWGQDAGYTF TRBV30 . TRBJ1-2 11
CASSLRTGEGETQYF TRBV5-6 . TRBJ2-5 15
CASSQTSPASTDTQYF TRBV4-1 . TRBJ2-3 16
CASSTVRVYEQYF TRBV28 . TRBJ2-7 13
CASSVEGRLSSYNEQFF TRBV9 many TRBJ2-1 17
CASSFGTGEYQPQHF TRBV6-2/TRBV6-3 . TRBJ1-5 15
CASSPPHLGRGGTDTQYF TRBV28 few TRBJ2-3 18
CASSLAVGAAEAFF TRBV7-9 many TRBJ1-1 14
CASSATGGKETQYF TRBV6-1 few TRBJ2-5 14
CASSLKVGGNQPQHF TRBV27 many TRBJ1-5 15
CASSTPWVYEQYF TRBV11-2 few TRBJ2-7 13
CATSDWGGVEQYF TRBV24-1 . TRBJ2-7 13
CASSFGLAGGPEDGEQYF TRBV11-1 . TRBJ2-7 18
CASSPLGDRFNEKLFF TRBV12-3/TRBV12-4 many TRBJ1-4 16
CSVLGQGLYF TRBV29-1 . TRBJ2-7 10
CAWSVSRFGGGLLGTEQFF TRBV30 . TRBJ2-1 19
CASSPWGLAGETQYF TRBV3-1 . TRBJ2-5 15
CASSVGQGNEQFF TRBV9 many TRBJ2-1 13
CASSPGLSPGTDTQYF TRBV5-6 few TRBJ2-3 16
CASSPSDRGNSPLHF TRBV7-9 . TRBJ1-6 15
CASSPKGNEAFF TRBV18 . TRBJ1-1 12
CASSLYRQFTQETQYF TRBV28 . TRBJ2-5 16
CASSHPWDTLTDTQYF TRBV5-1 . TRBJ2-3 16
CASSHLLAGGPDKNIQYF TRBV27 many TRBJ2-4 18
CASRTGGDPHNYGYTF TRBV5-1 many TRBJ1-2 16
CASSPPGGQPQHF TRBV7-9 many TRBJ1-5 13
CASSATSGGTLAYEQYF TRBV9 few TRBJ2-7 17
CASSLTMAGGRYNEQFF TRBV7-2 few TRBJ2-1 17
CSVEITLSSSYEQYF TRBV29-1 few TRBJ2-7 15
CASSPGLTNEQFF TRBV18 many TRBJ2-1 13
CASSYASGGARETQYF TRBV6-5 . TRBJ2-5 16
CASSKENYGYTF TRBV21-1 few TRBJ1-2 12
CASSQDRGRQETQYF TRBV4-1 many TRBJ2-5 15
CSARARGGANYNEQFF TRBV20-1 once TRBJ2-1 16
CASSEGRDSSSGNTIYF TRBV6-1 many TRBJ1-3 17
CASSFSREQYF TRBV12-3/TRBV12-4 many TRBJ2-7 11